These T cell receptor beta chains were read from a single sample in a study of T cells in localized non-small cell lung cancer. The protocol was immunoSEQ multiplex PCR, while the TCRdb copy is restricted to in-frame clones and leaves out a portion. This table holds 4,000 to 6,000 clones, roughly 45% found once. The specimen was lung tumor tissue, collected before any cancer treatment. All receptors derive from a man between 40 and 69 years old with stage I lung adenocarcinoma. The CDR3 runs from the conserved cysteine through the conserved F or W. A D gene is named only where the DNA matches it firmly.

TRBD2,TRBV19,CASRGLAESGDEQFF
-,TRBV6-8,CASSVQEGETQYF
-,TRBV29-1,CSVATQGNEQFF
TRBD2,TRBV19,CASSIPLTSGRFEQYF
-,TRBV11-3,CASSIPGVTGANVLTF
-,TRBV18,CASSPPGTGRSYNEQFF
TRBD2,TRBV19,CASSMTRGRGPEGKTQYF
-,TRBV4-1,CASSRQQGYEQYF
TRBD1,TRBV30,CAWRGTGTYEQYF
-,TRBV11-3,CASSLSPSSYNSPLHF
-,TRBV19,CASKVHSGANVLTF
-,TRBV28,CASSLQTHGYTF
-,TRBV6-7,CATRGYNEQFF
-,TRBV15,CATSSLRLADIQYF
-,TRBV19,CASSIMGVDIQYF
-,TRBV6-8,CASSGQKLQETQYF
-,TRBV14,CASSQDRSADTQYF
-,TRBV28,CASSLSEGSTEAFF
TRBD1,TRBV29-1,CSVGQGLGGYTF
-,TRBV25-1,CASAVMGGLYEQYF
TRBD2,TRBV12-5,CASGLFLAGGEQFF
TRBD1,TRBV19,CASSIDPDRADYYGYTF
-,TRBV10-2,CASSESLGGANEQFF
-,TRBV30,CAWNRVYEKLFF
-,TRBV14,CASRQGLNTGELFF
-,TRBV11-3,CASRPQGFSGEQFF
-,TRBV6-8,CASSPRGRRGAETQYF
TRBD2,TRBV11-3,CASSPRTSSGYNEQFF
-,TRBV29-1,CSARRQGETQYF
-,TRBV18,CASSYPGHSGYTF
-,TRBV18,CASSPGGYEQYF
-,TRBV11-3,CASTDKAGNEKLFF
TRBD1,TRBV19,CASSMGQYYGYTF
-,TRBV28,CASSFQVGNQPQHF
TRBD1,TRBV7-6,CASSSGGEKVKLFF
TRBD1,TRBV5-4,CASSGDRSSYNEQFF
-,TRBV6-8,CASSPLAGSAHTIYF
TRBD2,TRBV18,CASSEAGETQYF
TRBD2,TRBV11-3,CASSFFRTSGKTYEQYF
-,TRBV9,CASSHGQLTNSPLHF
-,TRBV11-3,CASSGGAGMGTGELFF
-,TRBV19,CASTEGLRGAKNIQYF
-,TRBV6-8,CASSVSQGRGYTF
TRBD1,TRBV11-3,CASSLRGQGAPGANVLTF
-,TRBV19,CASSSGGWQETQYF
TRBD2,TRBV6-8,CASSYRAGATQETQYF